The TCR beta chain under discussion was sequenced for a study of T cells in Graves' hyperthyroidism and ophthalmopathy (dated by TCRdb to 2018 to 2020). Regarding the complete study: Peripheral blood samples were taken at the time of initial diagnosis, prior to any treatment. TCR V-J signatures able to tell the groups apart were searched for in a discovery cohort of 100 or so patients, of whom roughly 42 had Graves' ophthalmopathy and roughly 58 had stable Graves' hyperthyroidism. An independent validation cohort of around 19 hyperthyroidism patients and approximately 15 patients who later progressed to ophthalmopathy tested prospective prediction of ophthalmopathy. For training and testing, the 100 or so patients in the discovery cohort were randomly divided in a 7:3 ratio. In more than 5 Graves' hyperthyroidism patients, the study also compared T-cell repertoires from thyroid tissue with T-cell repertoires from blood. After blood sampling, hyperthyroidism patients were treated with methimazole at a starting dose of 30 mg daily, and ophthalmopathy patients were treated with high-dose intravenous methylprednisolone. According to the paper, TCR Vbeta CDR3 sequencing was carried out on some 130 peripheral blood samples, which came from 40 to 45 ophthalmopathy, fewer than 80 hyperthyroidism and about 17 progressor patients.

TCR beta CDR3 regions were amplified from RNA transcripts. The TCR CDR3 was subjected to a first round of RT-PCR using the HTBI primer set and the Qiagen OneStep RT-PCR kit. Libraries were constructed in a second round of multiplex PCR, after which size selection and purification were performed. The libraries were sequenced on an Illumina HiSeq2000 using paired-end 100 bp reads. Processing in the source paper ran as follows. Raw data were processed with SOAPnuke, discarding reads with adapters, uncalled bases, mean Phred below 15, or no exact constant-primer or identifier match. High-quality paired reads were merged using COPE v1.2.5, and each unique nucleotide sequence was defined as a clonotype. MiTCR v1.1 was used to align the clonotypes against IMGT TRBV, TRBD and TRBJ reference segments. Analysis was restricted to V-J combinations with a frequency above 0.0001, which covered 98% to 99.2% of repertoires. A TCS score was defined as the ratio of F50 (clonal expansion) to E x V (chaos), with BLOSUM62-based TCRdist applied between CDR3 peptides within each V-J. Welch's t-statistics and random forest reduced 450 to 600 V-J features to roughly 13, which were used in a naive Bayes classifier (R e1071). TCRdb took the public reads, trimmed them with fastp at Q25, ran MiXCR for clone calling and kept in-frame beta chains. Entries that share a CDR3 protein sequence are merged under the most common genes and DNA. TCRdb, not the authors, supplied the V and J calls. The sample includes 350,000 or so distinct CDR3 sequences, with around 18% observed a single time. Roughly 16% of the sample is in the top ten clones.

This clonotype was picked up many times. No antigen is known for it. No quality values exist for individual bases; no much larger clone is one base distant. On the study overall, not on this receptor specifically: Ophthalmopathy was separated from stable hyperthyroidism by a 13 V-J signature model, with approximately 90% sensitivity and about 81% specificity obtained in cross-validation and 80%/75% obtained in testing. Sample size was not statistically predetermined, and blinding of investigators to group allocation was not performed. In validation, progression to ophthalmopathy was predicted by the model with nearly 71% sensitivity and about 72% specificity, a median of 6.5 months before onset. Blood samples also contained most of the expanded thyroid clonotypes (frequency above 0.001), which suggests that blood repertoires may reflect thyroid immune responses.

Moderately to severely active disease, a Clinical Activity Score of at least 3, a NOSPECS grade of at least 4, and a duration under 3 months were present in ophthalmopathy patients. Patients with uncontrolled infections, other autoimmune diseases, pregnancy or lactation were excluded. Clinical symptoms, serum thyroxine and TRAb, thyroid ultrasound, and orbital computed tomography formed the basis for the diagnoses. PBMCs were separated from 10 ml of fresh peripheral blood using Ficoll-Paque density gradient centrifugation. Total RNA was extracted using Trizol reagent, and RNA quality was assessed on an Agilent 2100 Bioanalyzer. There are 16 amino acids in the CDR3, from cysteine to phenylalanine inclusive. Left in the record is the CDR3 DNA by itself, 48 bases read in frame from the first base. Sequences KGHSH (CDR1) and LQKENI (CDR2) are obtained from the germline V gene. Trimming costs V 2 bases and J 3 bases, and their ends lie 14 bases apart.

The sample consisted of blood. The clonotype comes from a woman aged 40 to 50 with Graves' ophthalmopathy. The chain couples TRBV18 to TRBJ1-5, with TRBD1 tentatively as D gene (6 bases match). The sequenced DNA is TGTGCCAGCTCACCATCAGGGGCGATGATCAATCAGCCCCAGCATTTT. Its translation reads: CASSPSGAMINQPQHF.